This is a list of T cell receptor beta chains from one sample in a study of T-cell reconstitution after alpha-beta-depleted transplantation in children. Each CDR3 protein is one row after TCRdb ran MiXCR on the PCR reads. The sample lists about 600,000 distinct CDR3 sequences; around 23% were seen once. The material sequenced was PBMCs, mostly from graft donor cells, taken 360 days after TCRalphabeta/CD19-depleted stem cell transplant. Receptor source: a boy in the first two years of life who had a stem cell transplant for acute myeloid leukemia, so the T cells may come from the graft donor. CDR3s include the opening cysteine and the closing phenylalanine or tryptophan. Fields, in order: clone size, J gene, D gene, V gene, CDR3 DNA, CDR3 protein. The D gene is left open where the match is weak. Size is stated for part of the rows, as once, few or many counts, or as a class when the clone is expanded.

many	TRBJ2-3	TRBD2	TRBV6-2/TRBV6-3	TGTGCCAGCAGTTACTCGTTATTATGGGGACTAGCGGGGGCAGATACGCAGTATTTT	CASSYSLLWGLAGADTQYF
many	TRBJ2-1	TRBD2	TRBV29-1	TGCAGCGTCTACCCTATACTAGCGGGGGGGGACAATGAGCAGTTCTTC	CSVYPILAGGDNEQFF
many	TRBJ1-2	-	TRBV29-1	TGCAGCGTTGAAGTTAGGGGTACCTATGGCTACACCTTC	CSVEVRGTYGYTF
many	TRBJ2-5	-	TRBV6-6	TGTGCCAGCAGAGTCCTGTACCAAGAGACCCAGTACTTC	CASRVLYQETQYF
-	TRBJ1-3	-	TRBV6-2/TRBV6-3	TGTGCCAGCAGTTACGAGGCCTCTGGAAACACCATATATTTT	CASSYEASGNTIYF
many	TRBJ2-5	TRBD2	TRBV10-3	TGTGCCATCAGTGGTGGGGGACTAGCGGGGTATGAGACCCAGTACTTC	CAISGGGLAGYETQYF
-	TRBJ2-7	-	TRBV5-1	TGCGCCAGCAGCTATTCCCGGGACGGACCCTACGAGCAGTACTTC	CASSYSRDGPYEQYF
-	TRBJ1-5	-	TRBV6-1	TGTGCCAGCATCCTGGTCGGGAATCAGCCCCAGCATTTT	CASILVGNQPQHF
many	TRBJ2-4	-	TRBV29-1	TGCAGCGTTGGCCCGGACGAAGCCAAAAACATTCAGTACTTC	CSVGPDEAKNIQYF
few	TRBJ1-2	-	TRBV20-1	TGCAGTGCTAGAGAGGTGCCCTATGGCTACACCTTC	CSAREVPYGYTF
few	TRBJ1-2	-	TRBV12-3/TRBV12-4	TGTGCCACCCGGGTTATGAACTATGGCTACACCTTC	CATRVMNYGYTF
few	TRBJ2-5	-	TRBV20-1	TGCAGTGCTAGTGTCGACGCAGCTTCCCTGACCCAGTACTTC	CSASVDAASLTQYF
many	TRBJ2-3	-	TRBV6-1	TGTGCCAGCAGGACAGCGGTGCGGGGTACGCAGTATTTT	CASRTAVRGTQYF
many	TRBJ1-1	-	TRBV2	TGTGCCAGCAGTGAAAGGGCTCGACCGCCAACTCTGAACACTGAAGCTTTCTTT	CASSERARPPTLNTEAFF
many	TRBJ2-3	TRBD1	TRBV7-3	TGTGCCAGCAGCCTTGGACAGGCCAAGGGGGATACGCAGTATTTT	CASSLGQAKGDTQYF
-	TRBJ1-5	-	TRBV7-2	TGTGCCAGCAGCTTCGGCTCCCGGGACACCCAGCCCCAGCATTTT	CASSFGSRDTQPQHF
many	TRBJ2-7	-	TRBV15	TGTGCCACCAGCAGAGAGATGACAGGTTCCGAGCAGTACTTC	CATSREMTGSEQYF
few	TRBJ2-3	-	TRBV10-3	TGTGCCATCAGTGGGGACACAGATACGCAGTATTTT	CAISGDTDTQYF
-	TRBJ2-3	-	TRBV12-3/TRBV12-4	TGTGCCAGCAGTTTGAACAGGGGAGGGTTTGGAGATACGCAGTATTTT	CASSLNRGGFGDTQYF
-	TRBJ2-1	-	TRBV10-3	TGTGCCATCAGGCCCGGGACGGAGTCCTACAATGAGCAGTTCTTC	CAIRPGTESYNEQFF
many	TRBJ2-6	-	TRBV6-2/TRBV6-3	TGTGCCAGCAGTTATTCAGGGTACGGGTCTGGGGCCAACGTCCTGACTTTC	CASSYSGYGSGANVLTF
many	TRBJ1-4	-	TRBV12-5	TGTGCTAGTCGGGGCGCTAATGAAAAACTGTTTTTT	CASRGANEKLFF
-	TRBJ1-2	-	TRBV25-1	TGTGCCAGCAGTGAACAGGGGAGTAAGGACTATGGCTACACCTTC	CASSEQGSKDYGYTF
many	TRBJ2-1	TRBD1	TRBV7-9	TGTGCCAGCAGCAACCGAGGGACAGGGGGTTACAATGAGCAGTTCTTC	CASSNRGTGGYNEQFF
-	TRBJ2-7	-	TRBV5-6	TGTGCCAGCAGCATGGGACGGATCTACGAGCAGTACTTC	CASSMGRIYEQYF
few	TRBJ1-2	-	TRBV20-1	TGCAGTGCTAGCCTTCTTCCGGAAAATTATGGCTACACCTTC	CSASLLPENYGYTF
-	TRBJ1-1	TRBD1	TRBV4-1	TGCGCCAGCAGCCCGGGACAGGGGACCACTGAAGCTTTCTTT	CASSPGQGTTEAFF
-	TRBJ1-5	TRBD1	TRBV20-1	TGCAGTGCTCGTAGGAGACCCGGGACAGGCAATCAGCCCCAGCATTTT	CSARRRPGTGNQPQHF
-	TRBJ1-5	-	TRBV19	TGTGCCAGTAGTATAACAGAGTTACAGCCCCAGCATTTT	CASSITELQPQHF
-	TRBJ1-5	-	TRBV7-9	TGTGCCAGCAGCTTAGGCGAGGGGCAGCCCCAGCATTTT	CASSLGEGQPQHF
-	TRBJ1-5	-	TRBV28	TGTGCCAGCAGTCCACCCCTTCATCAGCCCCAGCATTTT	CASSPPLHQPQHF
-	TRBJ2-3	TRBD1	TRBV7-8	TGTGCCAGCAGCCCTCTGGGACAGTATACGCAGTATTTT	CASSPLGQYTQYF
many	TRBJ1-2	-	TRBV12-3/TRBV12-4	TGTGCCAGCAGTGCGACTTACTATGGCTACACCTTC	CASSATYYGYTF
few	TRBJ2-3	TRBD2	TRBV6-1	TGTGCCAGCAGTCCGCGAAGGAGGCGGGGGATAGATACGCAGTATTTT	CASSPRRRRGIDTQYF
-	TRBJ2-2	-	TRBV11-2	TGTGCCAGCAGCTTAGAACTGTTTAAGGACCTCACCGGGGAGCTGTTTTTT	CASSLELFKDLTGELFF
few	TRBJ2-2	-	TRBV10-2	TGCGCCAGCTCTTATACCTCAGCCGGGGAGCTGTTTTTT	CASSYTSAGELFF
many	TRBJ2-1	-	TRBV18	TGTGCCAGCTCACAAGCCGGACGGAACAATGAGCAGTTCTTC	CASSQAGRNNEQFF
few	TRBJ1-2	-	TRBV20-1	TGCAGTGCTACTGAGGGGGGCGGCTACACCTTC	CSATEGGGYTF
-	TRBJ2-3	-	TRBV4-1	TGCGCCAGCAGCCAAGTCTCGGCCATGGGTACAGATACGCAGTATTTT	CASSQVSAMGTDTQYF
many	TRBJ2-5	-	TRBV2	TGTGCCAGCCTAGCGCCAGAGACCCAGTACTTC	CASLAPETQYF
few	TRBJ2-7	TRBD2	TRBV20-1	TGCAGTGCTAGAGAGCGGGAGGGCGGAGGACAGTACTTC	CSAREREGGGQYF
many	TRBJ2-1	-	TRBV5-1	TGCGCCAGCAGCCGACAAAATGAGCAGTTCTTC	CASSRQNEQFF
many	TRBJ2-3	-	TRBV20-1	TGCAGTGCTAGATCTACAGAGGGCACAGATACGCAGTATTTT	CSARSTEGTDTQYF
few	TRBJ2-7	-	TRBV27	TGTGCCAGCAGTTTGTTAGGCCCCACGCCTCTCTACGAGCAGTACTTC	CASSLLGPTPLYEQYF
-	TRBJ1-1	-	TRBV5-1	TGCGCCAGCAGCCCCGCCAGGGACATGGATGAAGCTTTCTTT	CASSPARDMDEAFF
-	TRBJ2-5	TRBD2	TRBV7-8	TGTGCCAGCAGCTTAGTCTGGGCGGGAGTGTACCAAGAGACCCAGTACTTC	CASSLVWAGVYQETQYF
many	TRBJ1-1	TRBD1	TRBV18	TGTGCCAGCTCACCAGGAGGGACAGGGGCTTCCACTGAAGCTTTCTTT	CASSPGGTGASTEAFF
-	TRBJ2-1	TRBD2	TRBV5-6	TGTGCCAGCAGCTTCGGGACTAGAGGGTACAATGAGCAGTTCTTC	CASSFGTRGYNEQFF
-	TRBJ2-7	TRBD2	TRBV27	TGTGCCAGCAGTTTATTCGGGGGGGCCTACGAGCAGTACTTC	CASSLFGGAYEQYF
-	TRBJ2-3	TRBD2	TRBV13	TGTGCCAGCAGCCTAGGGGTAGCGGGGGGCATACCCACAGATACGCAGTATTTT	CASSLGVAGGIPTDTQYF
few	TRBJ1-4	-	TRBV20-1	TGCAGTGCTAACCCACAGGAACGTAATGAAAAACTGTTTTTT	CSANPQERNEKLFF
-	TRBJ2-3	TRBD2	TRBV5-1	TGCGCCAGCAGCTTGGACAGTCTAGACTTTTATAGCGGGGGCCGCGAGAATACGCAGTATTTT	CASSLDSLDFYSGGRENTQYF
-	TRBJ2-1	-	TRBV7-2	TGTGCCAGCAGCCCCAGGACTATCCTGGAGCAGTTCTTC	CASSPRTILEQFF